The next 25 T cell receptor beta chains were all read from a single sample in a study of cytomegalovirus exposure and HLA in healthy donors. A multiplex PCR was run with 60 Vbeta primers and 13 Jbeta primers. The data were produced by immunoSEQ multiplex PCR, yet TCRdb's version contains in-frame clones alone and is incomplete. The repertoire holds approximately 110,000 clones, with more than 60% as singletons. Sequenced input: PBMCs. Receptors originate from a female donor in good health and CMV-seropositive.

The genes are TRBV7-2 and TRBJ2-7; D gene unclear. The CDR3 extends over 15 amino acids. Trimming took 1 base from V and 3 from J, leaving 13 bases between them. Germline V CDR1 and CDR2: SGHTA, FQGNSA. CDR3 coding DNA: TGTGCCAGCAGCTTAGTGTGGAGTTCTGGCTACGAGCAGTACTTC. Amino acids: CASSLVWSSGYEQYF.

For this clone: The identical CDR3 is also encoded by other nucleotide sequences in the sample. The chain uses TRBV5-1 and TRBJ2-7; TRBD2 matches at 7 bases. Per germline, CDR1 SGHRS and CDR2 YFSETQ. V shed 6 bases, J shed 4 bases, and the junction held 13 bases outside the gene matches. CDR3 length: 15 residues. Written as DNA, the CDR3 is TGCGCCAGCAAAAGGACTAGTGGGAGCGAGTACGAGCAGTACTTC. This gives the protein CASKRTSGSEYEQYF.

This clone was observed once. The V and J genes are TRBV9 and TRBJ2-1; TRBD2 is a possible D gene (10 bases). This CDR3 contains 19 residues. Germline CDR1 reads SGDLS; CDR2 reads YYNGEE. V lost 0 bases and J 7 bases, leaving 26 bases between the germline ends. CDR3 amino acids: CASSVEGTGLAGEGNEQFF. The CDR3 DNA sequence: TGTGCCAGCAGCGTAGAAGGGACAGGGCTAGCGGGAGAAGGTAATGAGCAGTTCTTC.

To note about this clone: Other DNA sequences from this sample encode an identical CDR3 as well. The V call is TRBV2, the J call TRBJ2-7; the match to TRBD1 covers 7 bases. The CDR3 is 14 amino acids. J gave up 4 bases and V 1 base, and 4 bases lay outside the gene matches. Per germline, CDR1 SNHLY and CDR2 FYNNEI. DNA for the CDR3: TGTGCCAGCAGTGAAGAGGGGGCGGCATACGAGCAGTACTTC. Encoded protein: CASSEEGAAYEQYF.

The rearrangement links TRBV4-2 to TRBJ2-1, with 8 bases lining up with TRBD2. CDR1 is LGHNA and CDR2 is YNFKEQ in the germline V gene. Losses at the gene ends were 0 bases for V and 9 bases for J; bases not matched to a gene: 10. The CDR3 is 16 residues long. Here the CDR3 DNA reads TGTGCCAGCAGCCAAGATGAGCTAGCGGGCGGCGGTGAGCAGTTCTTC. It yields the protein CASSQDELAGGGEQFF.

The CDR3 loop reads CASSLGLGGGQETQYF. The CDR3 region has the DNA TGTGCCAGCAGCTTAGGATTAGGCGGGGGTCAAGAGACCCAGTACTTC. The V call is TRBV7-9, the J call TRBJ2-5; TRBD2 matches 7 bases. This CDR3 spans 16 amino acids. Per germline, CDR1 SEHNR and CDR2 FQNEAQ (reference sequence). Trimming took 1 base from V and 2 from J; bases not matched to a gene: 7. The full variable domain, with the rest looked up from reference TRBV7-9 and TRBJ2-5, is DTGVSQNPRHKITKRGQNVTFRCDPISEHNRLYWYRQTLGQGPEFLTYFQNEAQLEKSRLLSDRFSAERPKGSFSTLEIQRTEQGDSAMYLCASSLGLGGGQETQYFGPGTRLLVL.

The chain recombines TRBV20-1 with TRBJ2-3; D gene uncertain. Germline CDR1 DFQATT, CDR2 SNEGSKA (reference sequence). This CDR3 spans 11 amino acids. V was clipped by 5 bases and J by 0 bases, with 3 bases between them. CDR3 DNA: TGCAGTGCTCATAGCACAGATACGCAGTATTTT. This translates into CSAHSTDTQYF.

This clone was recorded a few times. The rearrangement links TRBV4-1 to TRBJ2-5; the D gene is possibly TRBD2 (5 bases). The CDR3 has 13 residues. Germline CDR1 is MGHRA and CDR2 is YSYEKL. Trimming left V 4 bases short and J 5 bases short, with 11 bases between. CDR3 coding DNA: TGCGCCAGCAGCCTAGCGCCCGCGGAGACCCAGTACTTC. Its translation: CASSLAPAETQYF.

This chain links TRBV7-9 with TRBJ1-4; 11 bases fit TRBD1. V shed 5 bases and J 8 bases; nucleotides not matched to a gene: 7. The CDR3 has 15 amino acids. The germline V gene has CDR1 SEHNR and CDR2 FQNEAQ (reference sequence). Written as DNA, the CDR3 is TGTGCCAGCAGCGCAGGGACAGGGGGAGGCGAAAAACTGTTTTTT. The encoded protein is CASSAGTGGGEKLFF.

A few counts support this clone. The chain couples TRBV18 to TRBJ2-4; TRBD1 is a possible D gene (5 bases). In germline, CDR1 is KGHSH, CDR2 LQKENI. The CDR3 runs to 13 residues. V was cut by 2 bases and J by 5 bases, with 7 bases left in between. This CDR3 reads CASSPWGENIQYF. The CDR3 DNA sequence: TGTGCCAGCTCACCATGGGGCGAAAACATTCAGTACTTC.

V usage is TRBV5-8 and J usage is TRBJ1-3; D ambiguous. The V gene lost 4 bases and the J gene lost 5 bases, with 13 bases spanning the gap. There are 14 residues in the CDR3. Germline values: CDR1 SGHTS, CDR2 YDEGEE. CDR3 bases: TGTGCCAGCAGCGCCTACAGTGGCAGAAACACCATATATTTT. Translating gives CASSAYSGRNTIYF. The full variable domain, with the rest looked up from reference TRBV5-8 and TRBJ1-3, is EAGVTQSPTHLIKTRGQQATLRCSPISGHTSVYWYQQALGLGLQFLLWYDEGEERNRGNFPPRFSGRQFPNYSSELNVNALELEDSALYLCASSAYSGRNTIYFGEGSWLTVV.

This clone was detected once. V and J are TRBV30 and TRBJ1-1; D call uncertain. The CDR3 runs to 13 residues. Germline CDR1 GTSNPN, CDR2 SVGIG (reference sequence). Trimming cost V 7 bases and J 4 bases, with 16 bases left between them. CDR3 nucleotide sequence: TGTGCCTTTCGGGGTTCAGCGGGCACTGAAGCTTTCTTT. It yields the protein CAFRGSAGTEAFF.

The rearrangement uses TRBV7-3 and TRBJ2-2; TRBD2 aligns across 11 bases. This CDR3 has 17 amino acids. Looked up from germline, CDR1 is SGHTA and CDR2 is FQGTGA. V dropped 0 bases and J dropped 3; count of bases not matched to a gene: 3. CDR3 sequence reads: CASSLTLAGGYTGELFF. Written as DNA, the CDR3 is TGTGCCAGCAGCTTAACTTTAGCGGGAGGGTACACCGGGGAGCTGTTTTTT.

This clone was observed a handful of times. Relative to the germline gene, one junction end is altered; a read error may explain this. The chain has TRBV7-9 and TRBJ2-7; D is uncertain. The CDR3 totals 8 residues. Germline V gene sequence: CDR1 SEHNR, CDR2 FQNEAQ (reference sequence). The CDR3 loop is CSSSPSRF. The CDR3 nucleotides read TGTTCCAGCAGCCCGTCCCGCTTC.

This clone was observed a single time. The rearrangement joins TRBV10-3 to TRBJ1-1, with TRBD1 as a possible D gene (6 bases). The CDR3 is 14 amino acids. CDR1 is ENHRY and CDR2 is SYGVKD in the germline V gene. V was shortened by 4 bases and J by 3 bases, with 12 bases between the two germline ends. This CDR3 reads CAISVSNRDTEAFF. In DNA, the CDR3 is TGTGCCATCAGTGTTTCGAACAGGGACACTGAAGCTTTCTTT.

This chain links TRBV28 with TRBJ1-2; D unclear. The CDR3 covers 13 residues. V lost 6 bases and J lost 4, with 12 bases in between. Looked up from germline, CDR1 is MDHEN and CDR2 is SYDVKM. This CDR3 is CASSPLRVYGYTF. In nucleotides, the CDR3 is TGTGCCAGCAGCCCTCTGCGGGTCTATGGCTACACCTTC.

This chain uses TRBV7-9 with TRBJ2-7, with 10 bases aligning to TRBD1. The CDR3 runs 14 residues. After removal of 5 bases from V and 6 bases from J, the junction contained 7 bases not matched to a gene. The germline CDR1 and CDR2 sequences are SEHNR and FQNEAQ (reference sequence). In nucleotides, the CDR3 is TGTGCCAGCAGCAGAAGCGGACAGGGGGGCGAGCAGTACTTC. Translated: CASSRSGQGGEQYF.

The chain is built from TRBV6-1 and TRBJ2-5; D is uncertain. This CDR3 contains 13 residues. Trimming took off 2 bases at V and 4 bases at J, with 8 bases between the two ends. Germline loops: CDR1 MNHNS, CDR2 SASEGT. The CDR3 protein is CASSEWARETQYF. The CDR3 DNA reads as TGTGCCAGCAGTGAATGGGCAAGAGAGACCCAGTACTTC.

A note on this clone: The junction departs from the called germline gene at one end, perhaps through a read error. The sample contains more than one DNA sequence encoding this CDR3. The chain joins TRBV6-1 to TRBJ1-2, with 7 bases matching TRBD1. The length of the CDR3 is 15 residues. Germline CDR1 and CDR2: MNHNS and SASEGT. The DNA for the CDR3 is TGTGCCAGCAGTGAATTCGGACAGGATCTTTATGGTTACACCTTC. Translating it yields CASSEFGQDLYGYTF.

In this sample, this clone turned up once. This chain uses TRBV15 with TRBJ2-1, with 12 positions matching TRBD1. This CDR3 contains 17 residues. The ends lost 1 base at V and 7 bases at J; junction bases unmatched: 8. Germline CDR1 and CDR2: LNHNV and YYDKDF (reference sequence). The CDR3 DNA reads TGTGCCACCAGCAGAGGCCGGGACAGGGGGCAGGTGAATGAGCAGTTCTTC. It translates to CATSRGRDRGQVNEQFF.

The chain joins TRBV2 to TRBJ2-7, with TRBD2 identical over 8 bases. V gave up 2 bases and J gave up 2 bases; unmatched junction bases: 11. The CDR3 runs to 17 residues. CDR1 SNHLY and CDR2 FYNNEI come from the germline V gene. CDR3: CASSERLAREAPYEQYF. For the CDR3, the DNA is TGTGCCAGCAGTGAACGGTTAGCGCGGGAGGCTCCCTACGAGCAGTACTTC.

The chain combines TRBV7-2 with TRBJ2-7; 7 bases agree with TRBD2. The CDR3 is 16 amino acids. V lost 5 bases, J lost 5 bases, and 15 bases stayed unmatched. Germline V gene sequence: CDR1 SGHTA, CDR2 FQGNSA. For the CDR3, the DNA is TGTGCCAGCAGCCATAGCGGGTCAAACAGTGGGAACGAGCAGTACTTC. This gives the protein CASSHSGSNSGNEQYF.

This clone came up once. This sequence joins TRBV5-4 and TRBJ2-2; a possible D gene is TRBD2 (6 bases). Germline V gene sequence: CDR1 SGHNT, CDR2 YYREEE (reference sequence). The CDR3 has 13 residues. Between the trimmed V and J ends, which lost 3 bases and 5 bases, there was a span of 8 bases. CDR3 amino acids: CASSWGGTGELFF. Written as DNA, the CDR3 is TGTGCCAGCAGCTGGGGAGGAACCGGGGAGCTGTTTTTT.

As DNA, the CDR3 is TGTGCCAGCAGTTACTCTAGCGTAGGGTTTGGGGAGCAGTACTTC. Its translation is CASSYSSVGFGEQYF. The V and J genes are TRBV6-6 and TRBJ2-7; a possible D gene is TRBD2 (5 bases). CDR1 MNHNY and CDR2 SVGAGI come from the germline V gene (reference sequence). V was shortened by 0 bases and J by 7 bases, with 16 bases between the two germline ends. CDR3 length: 15 amino acids.

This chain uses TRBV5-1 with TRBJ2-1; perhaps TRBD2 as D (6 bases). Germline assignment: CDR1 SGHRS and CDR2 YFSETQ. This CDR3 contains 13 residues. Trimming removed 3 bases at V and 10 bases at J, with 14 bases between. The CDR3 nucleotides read TGCGCCAGCAGCTCCCCTGCGGCGGGAGAGCAGTTCTTC. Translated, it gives CASSSPAAGEQFF.